The 10 T cell receptor beta chains reported below all come from one sample, sequenced in a study of human T cells and chemical hapten exposure. The time point: pre-sensitization, week 0. Treatment defined: therapeutic diphenylcyclopropenone sensitization with weekly scalp DPC. Total RNA came from unfractionated whole blood. Each CDR3 protein gets one entry after TCRdb re-called the RACE reads with MiXCR. The sample contains tens of thousands of distinct CDR3 sequences, 10% of which appear only once. Sequencing was performed on whole blood, taken in connection with sensitization to the hapten diphenylcyclopropenone (DPC). The receptors derive from a middle-aged man with alopecia areata. Some clones in this sample may be carry-over from other donors' samples.

The chain joins TRBV10-2 to TRBJ2-5, with 7 bases fitting TRBD2. CDR3 length equals 13 residues. V shed 10 bases and J 4 bases; nucleotides not matched to a gene: 9. In germline, CDR1 is WSHSY, CDR2 SAAADI. DNA of the CDR3: TGCGCCACTAAAGCGGGGCCAAGAGAGACCCAGTACTTC. Its translation is CATKAGPRETQYF.

This clonotype was counted a few times. V is TRBV6-2 or TRBV6-3 and J is TRBJ2-5; no clear D. The germline V and J ends were trimmed by 2 bases and 5 bases, with 21 bases remaining between them. CDR1 and CDR2 (germline): MNHEY, SVGEGT. The CDR3 consists of 17 residues. CDR3 region: CASSYNPIITAAETQYF. In nucleotides, the CDR3 is TGTGCCAGCAGTTACAACCCCATTATTACGGCTGCTGAGACCCAGTACTTC.

The table lists this clonotype with many counts. The chain recombines TRBV11-2 with TRBJ2-7, with TRBD1 as a possible D gene (6 bases). Germline CDR1 reads SGHAT; CDR2 reads FQNNGV. V was trimmed by 0 bases and J by 3 bases, leaving 15 bases between them. The CDR3 contains 16 residues. The CDR3 DNA sequence: TGTGCCAGCAGCTTAGACGCGACAGGTTATCACTACGAGCAGTACTTC. This codes for CASSLDATGYHYEQYF.

This clonotype was seen a few times. The chain combines TRBV29-1 with TRBJ1-4; 9 bases line up with TRBD1. From germline, CDR1 is SQVTM and CDR2 ANQGSEA. Germline trimming cut 0 bases from V and 10 bases from J; bases unmatched to any gene: 6. This CDR3 is 14 amino acids long. DNA for the CDR3: TGCAGCGTTGAAGAGGGGGACAGGGTGGGAAAACTGTTTTTT. It specifies CSVEEGDRVGKLFF.

This clonotype was observed many times. As DNA, the CDR3 is TGTGCCAGCAGTACGGACAGGAGCCGCAATCAGCCCCAGCATTTT. Its translation is CASSTDRSRNQPQHF. This chain uses TRBV6-1 with TRBJ1-5; TRBD1 agrees at 7 bases. V lost 5 bases to trimming and J lost 2 bases; unmatched junction nucleotides: 6. The V gene's germline CDR1 is MNHNS and CDR2 SASEGT. CDR3 length equals 15 residues.

This clonotype has a count of ten or more. The gene calls are TRBV3-1 and TRBJ2-2; 7 nucleotides match TRBD2. Germline lookup yields CDR1 LGHDT and CDR2 YNNKEL (reference sequence). This CDR3 comprises 17 residues. Trimming at V came to 0 bases and at J to 1 base, leaving 5 bases not matched to a gene. This CDR3 reads CASSQDSASGNTGELFF. The CDR3 region has the DNA TGTGCCAGCAGCCAAGATTCAGCTAGCGGGAACACCGGGGAGCTGTTTTTT.

This clonotype was detected ten times or more. The rearrangement links TRBV20-1 to TRBJ2-7; D gene ambiguous. Germline CDR1 and CDR2: DFQATT and SNEGSKA (reference sequence). Trimming took 1 base from V and 2 from J, leaving 6 bases between them. This CDR3 region has 12 residues. The CDR3 region is CSARVGPYEQYF. DNA of the CDR3: TGCAGTGCTAGAGTAGGGCCCTACGAGCAGTACTTC.

This clonotype was counted ten times or more. The chain carries TRBV20-1 and TRBJ2-1; D gene uncertain. Trimming pared 6 bases from V and 6 bases from J, leaving 15 bases between. Germline assignment: CDR1 DFQATT and CDR2 SNEGSKA (reference sequence). The CDR3 runs 13 residues. CDR3 sequence: CSAINNGFNEQFF. CDR3 bases: TGCAGTGCAATCAATAACGGTTTCAATGAGCAGTTCTTC.

This clonotype was observed many times. The CDR3, as DNA: TGTGCCAGCAGCATGTTGGGGTACACTGAAGCTTTCTTT. Translated, it gives CASSMLGYTEAFF. This chain joins TRBV7-3 and TRBJ1-1; the D is unclear. Trimming cost V 5 bases and J 3 bases, with 10 bases left between them. The CDR3 covers 13 residues. In germline, CDR1 is SGHTA, CDR2 FQGTGA.

This clonotype was detected many times. The gene calls are TRBV7-2 and TRBJ2-2; 8 bases agree with TRBD2. CDR1 is SGHTA and CDR2 is FQGNSA in the germline V gene. J gave up 4 bases and V 3 bases, and 7 bases lay outside the gene matches. The CDR3 runs 16 residues. The CDR3 nucleotides read TGTGCCAGCAGCTTTCGGGGGGGACCGACCACCGGGGAGCTGTTTTTT. Its translation is CASSFRGGPTTGELFF. The full variable domain, in which reference TRBV7-2 and TRBJ2-2 provide the parts outside the CDR3, is GAGVSQSPSNKVTEKGKDVELRCDPISGHTALYWYRQSLGQGLEFLIYFQGNSAPDKSGLPSDRFSAERTGGSVSTLTIQRTQQEDSAVYLCASSFRGGPTTGELFFGEGSRLTVL.